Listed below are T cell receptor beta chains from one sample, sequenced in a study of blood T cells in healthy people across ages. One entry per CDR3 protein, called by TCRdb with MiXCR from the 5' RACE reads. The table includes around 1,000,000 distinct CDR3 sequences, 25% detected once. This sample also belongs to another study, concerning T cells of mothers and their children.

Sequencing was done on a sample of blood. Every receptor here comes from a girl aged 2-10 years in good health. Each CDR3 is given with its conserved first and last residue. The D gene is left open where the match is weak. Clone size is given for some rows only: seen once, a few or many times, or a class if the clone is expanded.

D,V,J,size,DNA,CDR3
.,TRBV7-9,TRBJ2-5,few,TGTGCCAGCAGATTCGGTGGGGAGACCCAGTACTTC,CASRFGGETQYF
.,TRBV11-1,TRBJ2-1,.,TGTGCCAGCAGCTTAAGGGCTAGCCCCTACAATGAGCAGTTCTTC,CASSLRASPYNEQFF
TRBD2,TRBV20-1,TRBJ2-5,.,TGCAGTGCTATTACCGGGACTAGCGGGAGAGGTGAGCAGTACTTC,CSAITGTSGRGEQYF
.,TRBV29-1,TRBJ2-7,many,TGCAGCGTTGAGGGGGCCTCCTACGAGCAGTACTTC,CSVEGASYEQYF
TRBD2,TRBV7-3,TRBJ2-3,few,TGTGCCAGCAGCTTAAGGGGCGGGAGTGATACGCAGTATTTT,CASSLRGGSDTQYF
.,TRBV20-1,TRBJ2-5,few,TGCAGTGCTACTCTCGCCCCCACGGGGGCCCAAGAGACCCAGTACTTC,CSATLAPTGAQETQYF
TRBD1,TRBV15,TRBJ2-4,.,TGTGCCACCAAACCCCCGGCCTCAGGGGGCAAAAACATTCAGTACTTC,CATKPPASGGKNIQYF
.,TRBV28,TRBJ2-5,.,TGTGCCAGCAGTTTTTATCATGTGAAGTTCTTCAGTGAGCAGTCCTTC,CASSFYHVKFFSEQSF
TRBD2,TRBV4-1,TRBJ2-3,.,TGCGCCAGCAGCCAAGGCGCGGGAGGATTCACTAGCACAGATACGCAGTATTTT,CASSQGAGGFTSTDTQYF
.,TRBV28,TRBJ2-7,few,TGTGCCAGCAGTTTAAATTTCCGGTCTCAGCCTTACGAGCAGTACTTC,CASSLNFRSQPYEQYF
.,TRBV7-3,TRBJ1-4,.,TGTGCCAGCAGCCGGAACAGGCCTTCTCCAGGGGAAAAATTGTTTTTT,CASSRNRPSPGEKLFF
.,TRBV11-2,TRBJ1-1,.,TGTGCCAGCAGCTTAAGGAGAGAACAGGCTCCGGGGGCTGAAGCTTTCTTT,CASSLRREQAPGAEAFF
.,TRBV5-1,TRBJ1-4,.,TGCGCCAGCAGTTACCAACAGGGAGACAATGAAAAACTGTTTTTT,CASSYQQGDNEKLFF
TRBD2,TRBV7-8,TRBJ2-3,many,TGTGCCAGCAGCCCTAGCGGGAGTATCACAGATACGCAGTATTTT,CASSPSGSITDTQYF
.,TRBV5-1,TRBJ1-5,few,TGCGCCAGCAGCCCAGCGGGACACCCCAATCAGCCCCAGCATTTT,CASSPAGHPNQPQHF
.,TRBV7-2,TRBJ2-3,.,TGTGCCAGCAGCCTCATCGGAGGGCCGGACACAGATACGCAGTATTTT,CASSLIGGPDTDTQYF
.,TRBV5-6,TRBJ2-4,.,TGTGCCAGCAGCTTGGGGCAGTTCAGCATTCAGTACTTC,CASSLGQFSIQYF
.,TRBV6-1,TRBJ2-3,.,TGTGCCAGCATCGGGCCGGGACTCAGGGCAGATACGCAGTATTTT,CASIGPGLRADTQYF
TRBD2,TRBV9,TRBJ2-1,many,TGTGCCAGCAGCGTAGATGCTAGCGGGAGACCTGATGAGCAGTTCTTC,CASSVDASGRPDEQFF
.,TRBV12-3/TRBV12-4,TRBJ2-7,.,TGTGCCAGCAGTTCGTTTGAGGTGGGCTCCTACGAGCAGTACTTC,CASSSFEVGSYEQYF
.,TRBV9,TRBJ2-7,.,TGTGCCAGCAGCTTAAAGACAGGGCGCCCGCTGGGAGGCGAGCAGTACTTC,CASSLKTGRPLGGEQYF
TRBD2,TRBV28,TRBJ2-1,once,TGTGCCAGCAGTCAGGGACTAGGTTACAATGAGCAGTTCTTC,CASSQGLGYNEQFF
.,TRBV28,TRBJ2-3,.,TGTGCCAGCAGTTTGGTAGGGGAATTACGTTTCGGACACCAAGATACGCAGTATTTT,CASSLVGELRFGHQDTQYF
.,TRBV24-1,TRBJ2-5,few,TGTGCCACCAGTGTGAGGGGGGGCCGAGAGACCCAGTACTTC,CATSVRGGRETQYF
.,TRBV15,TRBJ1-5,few,TGTGCCACCAGCAGAGAATCCCCGGGTACGGGGCCCCAGCATTTT,CATSRESPGTGPQHF
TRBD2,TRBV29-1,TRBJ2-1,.,TGCAGCGCTGGGGGGACTAGCTCCCCAAGTAATGAGCAGTTCTTC,CSAGGTSSPSNEQFF
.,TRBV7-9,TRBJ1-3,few,TGTGCCAGCAGCTTGGCAGGAGTCGCGGGAAACACCATATATTTT,CASSLAGVAGNTIYF
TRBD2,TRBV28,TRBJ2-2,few,TGTGCCAGCAGTTGGGAGGGGCAGCTCGGGGAGCTGTTTTTT,CASSWEGQLGELFF
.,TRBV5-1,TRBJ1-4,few,TGTGCCAGCAGCTTAGGATCGCCTAATGAAAAACTGTTTTTT,CASSLGSPNEKLFF
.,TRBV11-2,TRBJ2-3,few,TGTGCCAGCAGCTTAGTTGTCGATAGCGGCACAGATACGCAGTATTTT,CASSLVVDSGTDTQYF
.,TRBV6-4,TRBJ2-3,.,TGTGCCAGCAGTGACTCCGGAAAGCGAAATACGCAGTATTTT,CASSDSGKRNTQYF
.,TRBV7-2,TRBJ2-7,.,TGTGCCAGCAGCTTAGGACTTTACTACGAGCAGTACTTC,CASSLGLYYEQYF
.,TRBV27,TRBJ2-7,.,TGTGCCAGCAGTTTCCGACAGTTCGACGAGCAGTACTTC,CASSFRQFDEQYF
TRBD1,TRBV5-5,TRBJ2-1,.,TGTGCCAGCAGCCCCCCCGACAGGGGAGTATACAATGAGCAGTTCTTC,CASSPPDRGVYNEQFF
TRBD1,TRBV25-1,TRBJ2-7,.,TGTGCCAGCAGTGAAGACAGGGCCTACGAGCAGTACTTC,CASSEDRAYEQYF
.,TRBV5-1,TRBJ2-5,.,TGCGCCAGCAGCACCACAGCGGAAAAGACCCAGTACTTC,CASSTTAEKTQYF
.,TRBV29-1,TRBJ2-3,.,TGCAGCGTTGGAACAAGATCTCCCACAGATACGCAGTATTTT,CSVGTRSPTDTQYF
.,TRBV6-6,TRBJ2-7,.,TGTGCCAGCAGTTACGACTTCTACGAGCAGTACTTC,CASSYDFYEQYF
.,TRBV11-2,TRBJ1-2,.,TGTGCCAGCAGCTTCCCCGACCCTCTATATGGCTACACCTTC,CASSFPDPLYGYTF
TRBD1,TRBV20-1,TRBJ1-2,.,TGCAGTGCTAGAGATGGACCCCAACCGGCACAAACAGGGGCGGATGGCTACACCTTC,CSARDGPQPAQTGADGYTF
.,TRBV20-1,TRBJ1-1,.,TGCAGTGCTAGAGAACAGGAGGCTTTCTTT,CSAREQEAFF